This record looks at one T cell receptor (beta chain) sequence and its context. The length of the CDR3 is 16 residues. Germline V lookup: CDR1 MGHRA, CDR2 YSYEKL. J was trimmed by 3 bases and V by 4 bases; bases with no gene match: 8. These data originate in a study of blood T cell repertoires in COVID-19. Study in general: Donors in the United States, Italy and Spain gave samples during acute or convalescent COVID-19.

The repertoire was sequenced with immunoSEQ multiplex PCR; TCRdb's copy has only in-frame clones and lacks some. The table includes about 230,000 clones, around 88% detected once. Across about two dozen US areas, participants ranged in age from about 18 to 90 years. The clonotype was recovered from a woman aged 40 to 50 with acute COVID-19. Sequenced input: PBMCs or T cells enriched from blood (not recorded which). The chain couples TRBV4-1 to TRBJ2-5; 10 bases are a match to TRBD2. Written as DNA, the CDR3 is TGCGCCAGCAGCCCACGATGGACTAGCGGAAAAGAGACCCAGTACTTC. Translated, it gives CASSPRWTSGKETQYF.